This T cell receptor beta chain was recovered during a study of T cell changes during pregnancy in multiple sclerosis. Trimming took 5 bases from V and 1 from J; bases not matched to a gene: 8. Germline V gene lookup returns CDR1 SGHAT and CDR2 FQNNGV. The CDR3 length is 17 residues. Assay used: immunoSEQ multiplex PCR; TCRdb lists only in-frame clones, some missing. The data show 35,000 to 45,000 clones, around nine tenths seen once. The V gene is TRBV11-2, the J gene TRBJ2-2; 9 nucleotides line up with TRBD1. This clonotype was obtained from a female donor with multiple sclerosis, enrolled in a pregnancy study. Sample: CD8+ T cells from peripheral blood mononuclear cells, taken in the first trimester of pregnancy. The CDR3 nucleotides read TGTGCCAGCAGCCCTTTCCCGGACAGGGGGAACACCGGGGAGCTGTTTTTT. Translation gives CASSPFPDRGNTGELFF.